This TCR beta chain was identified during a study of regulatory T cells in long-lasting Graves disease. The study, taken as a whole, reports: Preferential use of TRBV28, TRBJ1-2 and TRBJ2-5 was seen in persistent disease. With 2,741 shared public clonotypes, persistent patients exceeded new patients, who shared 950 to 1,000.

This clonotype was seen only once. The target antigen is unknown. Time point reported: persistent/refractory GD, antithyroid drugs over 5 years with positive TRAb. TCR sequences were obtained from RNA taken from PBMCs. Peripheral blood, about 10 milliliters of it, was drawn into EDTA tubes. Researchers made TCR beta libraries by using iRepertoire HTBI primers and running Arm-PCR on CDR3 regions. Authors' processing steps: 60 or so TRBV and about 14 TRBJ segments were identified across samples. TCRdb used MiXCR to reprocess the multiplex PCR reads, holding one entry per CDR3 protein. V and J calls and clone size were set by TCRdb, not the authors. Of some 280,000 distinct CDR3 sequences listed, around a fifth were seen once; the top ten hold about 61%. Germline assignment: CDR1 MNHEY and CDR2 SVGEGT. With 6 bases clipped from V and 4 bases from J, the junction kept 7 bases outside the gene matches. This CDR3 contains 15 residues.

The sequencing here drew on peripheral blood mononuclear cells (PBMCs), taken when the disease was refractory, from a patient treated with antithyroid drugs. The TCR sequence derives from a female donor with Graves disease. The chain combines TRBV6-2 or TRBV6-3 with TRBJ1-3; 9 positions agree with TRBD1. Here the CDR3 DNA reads TGTGCCAGCAGGTTCTGGGACAGGGCCGGAAACACCATATATTTT. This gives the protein CASRFWDRAGNTIYF.